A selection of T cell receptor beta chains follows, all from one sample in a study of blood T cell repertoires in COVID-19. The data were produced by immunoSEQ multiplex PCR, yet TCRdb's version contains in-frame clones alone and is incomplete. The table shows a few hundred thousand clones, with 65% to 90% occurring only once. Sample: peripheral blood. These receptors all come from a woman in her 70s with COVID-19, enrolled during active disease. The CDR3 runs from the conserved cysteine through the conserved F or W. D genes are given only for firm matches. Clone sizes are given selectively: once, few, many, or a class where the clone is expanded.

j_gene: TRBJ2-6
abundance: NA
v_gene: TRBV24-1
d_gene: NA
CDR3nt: TGTGCCACCAGTGACTATACAGGGACTGGGGCCAACGTCCTGACTTTC
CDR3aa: CATSDYTGTGANVLTF

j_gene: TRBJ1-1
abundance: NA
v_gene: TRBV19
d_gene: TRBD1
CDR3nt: TGTGCCAGTAGCAAACAGACAGGGTATACTGAAGCTTTCTTT
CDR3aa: CASSKQTGYTEAFF

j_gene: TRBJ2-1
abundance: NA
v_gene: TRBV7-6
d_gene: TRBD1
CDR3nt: TGTGCCAGCAGCATCCAGGGGGCGGGTGAGCAGTTCTTC
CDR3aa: CASSIQGAGEQFF

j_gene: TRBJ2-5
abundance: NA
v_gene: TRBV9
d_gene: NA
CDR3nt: TGTGCCAGCAGCGTAGCGGGGAGTGAGACCCAGTACTTC
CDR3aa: CASSVAGSETQYF

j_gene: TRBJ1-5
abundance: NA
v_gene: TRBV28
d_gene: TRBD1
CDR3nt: TGTGCCAGCAGTTTATGGGGGGACAGGGGACTAAATCAGCCCCAGCATTTT
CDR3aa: CASSLWGDRGLNQPQHF

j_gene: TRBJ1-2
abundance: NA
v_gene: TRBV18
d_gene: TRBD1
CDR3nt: TGTGCCAGCTCACCCGACAGGGAAGCCCGTGGCTACACCTTC
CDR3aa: CASSPDREARGYTF

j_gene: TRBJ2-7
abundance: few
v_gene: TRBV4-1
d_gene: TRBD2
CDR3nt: TGCGCCAGCAGCCACCAAACTAGCGGAGAGTCCTACGAGCAGTACTTC
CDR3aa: CASSHQTSGESYEQYF

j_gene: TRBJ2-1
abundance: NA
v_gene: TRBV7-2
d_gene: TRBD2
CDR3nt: TGTGCCAGCAGCTTAGTAGGGACTAGCGGCTGGGATGAGCAGTTCTTC
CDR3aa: CASSLVGTSGWDEQFF

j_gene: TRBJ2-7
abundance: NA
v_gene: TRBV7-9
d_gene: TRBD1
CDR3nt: TGTGCCAGCAGCTTAGGGACAGGGCTACCCTACGAGCAGTACTTC
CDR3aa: CASSLGTGLPYEQYF

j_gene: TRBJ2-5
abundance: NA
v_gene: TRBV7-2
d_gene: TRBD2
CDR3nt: TGTGCCAGCAGCCCCGGGGGGGGCATAGAGACCCAGTACTTC
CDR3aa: CASSPGGGIETQYF

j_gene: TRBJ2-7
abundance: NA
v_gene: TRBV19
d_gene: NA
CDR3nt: TGTGCCAGTAGTATACAGGGCGAGTACGAGCAGTACTTC
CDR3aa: CASSIQGEYEQYF

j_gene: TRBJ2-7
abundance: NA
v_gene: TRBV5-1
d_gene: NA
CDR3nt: TGCGCCAGCAGCTTGGGTGAGGGTTCAAGCTCCTACGAGCAGTACTTC
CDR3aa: CASSLGEGSSSYEQYF

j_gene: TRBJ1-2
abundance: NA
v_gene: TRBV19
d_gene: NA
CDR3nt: TGTGCCAGTAGTATAAGAAGACTCCACATCTATGGCTACACCTTC
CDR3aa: CASSIRRLHIYGYTF

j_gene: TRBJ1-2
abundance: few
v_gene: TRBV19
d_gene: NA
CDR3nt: TGTGCCAGTAAAGGGTCAGGGAACTATGGCTACACCTTC
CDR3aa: CASKGSGNYGYTF

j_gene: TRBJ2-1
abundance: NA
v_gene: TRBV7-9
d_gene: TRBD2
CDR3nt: TGTGCCAGCAGCTTAGTGCGACTAGCGGGGGCCGACAATGAGCAGTTCTTC
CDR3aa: CASSLVRLAGADNEQFF

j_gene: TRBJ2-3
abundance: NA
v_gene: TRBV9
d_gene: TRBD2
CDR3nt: TGTGCCAGCAGCGCAATAGCGGGCCTTAGCACAGATACGCAGTATTTT
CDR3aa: CASSAIAGLSTDTQYF